This T cell receptor (beta chain) was sequenced in a study of T cell responses to AZD1222 COVID-19 vaccine. General study points: The donor group comprised mostly white British people and more females; the analysis possibly underestimated clonal diversity.

As for this clone: Its antigen is still unknown.

The V end was cut by 4 bases, the J end by 8 bases, with 22 bases between. Germline V gene lookup returns CDR1 SGHDT and CDR2 YYEEEE. This CDR3 is 16 amino acids long. Profiled with immunoSEQ multiplex PCR; TCRdb holds only in-frame clones, not every one. The sample yields over 20,000 clones, around 87% seen once. The TCR sequence derives from an adult who received the AZD1222 COVID-19 vaccine. Specimen: peripheral blood, collected 28 days after the second AZD1222 dose. This chain joins TRBV5-6 and TRBJ2-1; maybe TRBD2 (6 bases). The CDR3 DNA reads TGTGCCAGCAGCCTTTTGGGGGACTTGGTTGAGGATGAGCAGTTCTTC. Its protein is CASSLLGDLVEDEQFF.